The T cell receptor beta chain under discussion was sequenced for a study of siplizumab effects on memory and regulatory T cells. Study-wide results and limits: In unstimulated cells, naive T cells appeared more diverse than memory T cells and seemed major alloresponse contributors. Unstimulated subsets contained matches for only a minor fraction of alloreactive clones. Roughly 80-97% of proliferating CD4+ or CD8+ clones defied assignment to a naive or memory phenotype. Reactions containing siplizumab showed mappable alloreactive CD4+ clones averaging roughly 67% Treg-derived, versus around 26% in controls.

This clone occurred once. Antigen unknown. TCRdb keeps only in-frame clones here, not all; method: immunoSEQ multiplex PCR. The sample includes roughly 50,000 clones, about 97% of them seen just once. The V end lost 2 bases, the J end lost 8 bases, and 6 bases lay between the germline ends. This CDR3 spans 11 amino acids. CDR1 MNHNY and CDR2 SVGAGI come from the germline V gene (reference sequence). V and J are TRBV6-6 and TRBJ1-2; unclear D gene. The sample was naive CD4+ T cells sorted from blood. The receptor was derived from a human donor in good health. CDR3 residues: CASSYAGGYTF. CDR3 sequence (DNA): TGTGCCAGCAGTTACGCGGGGGGCTACACCTTC.